A selection of T cell receptor beta chains follows, all from one sample in a study of identical twins. TCRdb reanalysed the 5' RACE reads using MiXCR and keeps one entry per CDR3 protein. The top ten clones hold 8% to 10% of a sample with about 340,000 distinct CDR3 sequences, 9% to 10% of them seen once. The sample consisted of naive T cells sorted from blood. The receptors were gathered from a woman aged 50 to 60 in good health. The CDR3 runs from the conserved cysteine through the conserved F or W. Fields, in order: CDR3 protein, CDR3 DNA, V gene, D gene, J gene, clone size. D genes are given only for firm matches. Size tells how often a clone was seen (once, few, many) or the class of an expanded clone, and some rows leave it out.

CDR3aa: CASSFLYQPQHF
CDR3nt: TGTGCCAGCAGTTTCCTCTATCAGCCCCAGCATTTT
v_gene: TRBV27
d_gene: NA
j_gene: TRBJ1-5
abundance: many

CDR3aa: CASRQGFTEAFF
CDR3nt: TGTGCCAGCAGACAGGGTTTCACTGAAGCTTTCTTT
v_gene: TRBV12-3/TRBV12-4
d_gene: NA
j_gene: TRBJ1-1
abundance: NA

CDR3aa: CASRSPGESQPQHF
CDR3nt: TGTGCCAGCAGGTCCCCCGGTGAGAGTCAGCCCCAGCATTTT
v_gene: TRBV6-2/TRBV6-3
d_gene: NA
j_gene: TRBJ1-5
abundance: few

CDR3aa: CASSYGGRGEGTEAFF
CDR3nt: TGTGCCAGCAGTTACGGCGGCAGGGGAGAGGGCACTGAAGCTTTCTTT
v_gene: TRBV6-5
d_gene: NA
j_gene: TRBJ1-1
abundance: many

CDR3aa: CAWAGLAPSTGELFF
CDR3nt: TGTGCCTGGGCGGGTCTAGCGCCTAGCACCGGGGAGCTGTTTTTT
v_gene: TRBV30
d_gene: NA
j_gene: TRBJ2-2
abundance: few

CDR3aa: CASRTSGGQETQYF
CDR3nt: TGCGCCAGCAGGACTAGCGGGGGACAAGAGACCCAGTACTTC
v_gene: TRBV5-1
d_gene: TRBD2
j_gene: TRBJ2-5
abundance: few

CDR3aa: CSVGGGDSLYGYTF
CDR3nt: TGCAGCGTTGGGGGAGGGGACAGTCTCTATGGCTACACCTTC
v_gene: TRBV29-1
d_gene: TRBD1
j_gene: TRBJ1-2
abundance: few

CDR3aa: CVSSVVAGGYNEQFF
CDR3nt: TGTGTCAGCAGCGTAGTAGCGGGGGGCTACAATGAGCAGTTCTTC
v_gene: TRBV9
d_gene: TRBD2
j_gene: TRBJ2-1
abundance: NA

CDR3aa: CSARDRSALQQELFF
CDR3nt: TGCAGTGCTAGAGATCGCTCAGCCCTTCAGCAGGAGCTGTTTTTT
v_gene: TRBV20-1
d_gene: NA
j_gene: TRBJ2-2
abundance: few

CDR3aa: CASSPGPNYGYTF
CDR3nt: TGTGCCAGCAGTCCGGGTCCCAACTATGGTTACACCTTC
v_gene: TRBV18
d_gene: NA
j_gene: TRBJ1-2
abundance: many

CDR3aa: CASSLSGETQYF
CDR3nt: TGTGCCAGCAGTTTAAGTGGAGAGACCCAGTACTTC
v_gene: TRBV5-1
d_gene: NA
j_gene: TRBJ2-5
abundance: many

CDR3aa: CSAQRDYLNEQFF
CDR3nt: TGCAGTGCTCAACGGGACTACCTCAATGAGCAGTTCTTC
v_gene: TRBV20-1
d_gene: TRBD2
j_gene: TRBJ2-1
abundance: many

CDR3aa: CASSLAGVGSYEQYF
CDR3nt: TGTGCCAGCAGTTTAGCAGGGGTCGGTTCCTACGAGCAGTACTTC
v_gene: TRBV12-3/TRBV12-4
d_gene: NA
j_gene: TRBJ2-7
abundance: many

CDR3aa: CASSQGLAGAYEQYF
CDR3nt: TGCGCCAGCAGCCAAGGCCTAGCGGGAGCCTACGAGCAGTACTTC
v_gene: TRBV4-1
d_gene: TRBD2
j_gene: TRBJ2-7
abundance: many

CDR3aa: CAISESPDNEQFF
CDR3nt: TGTGCCATCAGTGAGTCACCAGACAATGAGCAGTTCTTC
v_gene: TRBV10-3
d_gene: NA
j_gene: TRBJ2-1
abundance: many

CDR3aa: CAIRGQGVTSTDTQYF
CDR3nt: TGTGCCATCCGGGGACAGGGGGTTACTAGCACAGATACGCAGTATTTT
v_gene: TRBV10-3
d_gene: TRBD1
j_gene: TRBJ2-3
abundance: few

CDR3aa: CSARDRISTDTQYF
CDR3nt: TGCAGTGCTAGAGATCGTATAAGCACAGATACGCAGTATTTT
v_gene: TRBV20-1
d_gene: NA
j_gene: TRBJ2-3
abundance: many

CDR3aa: CASSPLRGTSAYTQYF
CDR3nt: TGTGCCAGCAGCCCCCTACGGGGGACTAGCGCTTATACGCAGTATTTT
v_gene: TRBV12-3/TRBV12-4
d_gene: TRBD2
j_gene: TRBJ2-3
abundance: NA

CDR3aa: CASRERTSSYNEQFF
CDR3nt: TGTGCCAGCAGAGAACGGACAAGCTCCTACAATGAGCAGTTCTTC
v_gene: TRBV6-2/TRBV6-3
d_gene: NA
j_gene: TRBJ2-1
abundance: few

CDR3aa: CASSINSASGDNEQFF
CDR3nt: TGTGCCAGTAGTATTAATTCGGCTAGCGGGGACAATGAGCAGTTCTTC
v_gene: TRBV19
d_gene: TRBD2
j_gene: TRBJ2-1
abundance: few

CDR3aa: CSGVQGGKNIQYF
CDR3nt: TGCAGCGGCGTACAGGGGGGCAAAAACATTCAGTACTTC
v_gene: TRBV29-1
d_gene: TRBD1
j_gene: TRBJ2-4
abundance: many

CDR3aa: CSASLGAKNIQYF
CDR3nt: TGCAGTGCTAGTTTGGGGGCCAAAAACATTCAGTACTTC
v_gene: TRBV20-1
d_gene: NA
j_gene: TRBJ2-4
abundance: NA

CDR3aa: CASTYKGLAGGPSLIQYF
CDR3nt: TGTGCCAGTACCTACAAAGGACTAGCGGGAGGGCCGTCCCTAATTCAGTACTTC
v_gene: TRBV19
d_gene: TRBD2
j_gene: TRBJ2-4
abundance: NA

CDR3aa: CASRLSGIANTGELFF
CDR3nt: TGTGCCAGCAGACTTAGCGGGATCGCGAACACCGGGGAGCTGTTTTTT
v_gene: TRBV27
d_gene: TRBD2
j_gene: TRBJ2-2
abundance: few

CDR3aa: CASSFVGGADGYTF
CDR3nt: TGTGCCAGCAGCTTCGTCGGGGGCGCGGATGGCTACACCTTC
v_gene: TRBV5-6
d_gene: NA
j_gene: TRBJ1-2
abundance: NA

CDR3aa: CASSRQAGVYEQYF
CDR3nt: TGTGCCAGCAGCCGCCAGGCGGGGGTCTACGAGCAGTACTTC
v_gene: TRBV7-8
d_gene: TRBD2
j_gene: TRBJ2-7
abundance: NA

CDR3aa: CASSPTLRSSGNTIYF
CDR3nt: TGCGCCAGCAGCCCAACTCTCCGCTCCTCTGGAAACACCATATATTTT
v_gene: TRBV4-1
d_gene: NA
j_gene: TRBJ1-3
abundance: few

CDR3aa: CASSLASTGEQFF
CDR3nt: TGTGCCAGCAGTTTGGCCTCGACGGGGGAGCAGTTCTTC
v_gene: TRBV12-3/TRBV12-4
d_gene: NA
j_gene: TRBJ2-1
abundance: many

CDR3aa: CAISEQGASTDTQYF
CDR3nt: TGTGCCATCAGTGAGCAGGGGGCAAGCACAGATACGCAGTATTTT
v_gene: TRBV10-3
d_gene: TRBD1
j_gene: TRBJ2-3
abundance: few

CDR3aa: CSVDISGKTQYF
CDR3nt: TGCAGCGTCGACATATCTGGGAAGACCCAGTACTTC
v_gene: TRBV29-1
d_gene: NA
j_gene: TRBJ2-5
abundance: many

CDR3aa: CSAEPLAGGNEQFF
CDR3nt: TGCAGTGCCGAACCTCTAGCGGGGGGAAATGAGCAGTTCTTC
v_gene: TRBV20-1
d_gene: TRBD2
j_gene: TRBJ2-1
abundance: few

CDR3aa: CASSIAQETQYF
CDR3nt: TGTGCCAGCTCAATAGCCCAAGAGACCCAGTACTTC
v_gene: TRBV18
d_gene: NA
j_gene: TRBJ2-5
abundance: once

CDR3aa: CASSYSNVNTEAFF
CDR3nt: TGTGCCAGCAGTTACTCGAATGTGAACACTGAAGCTTTCTTT
v_gene: TRBV6-5
d_gene: NA
j_gene: TRBJ1-1
abundance: few

CDR3aa: CASRDLARDRGETQYF
CDR3nt: TGCGCCAGCAGGGATCTAGCCCGGGACAGGGGGGAGACCCAGTACTTC
v_gene: TRBV5-1
d_gene: TRBD1
j_gene: TRBJ2-5
abundance: NA

CDR3aa: CASSLGTSGSHYEQYF
CDR3nt: TGCGCCAGCAGCTTAGGGACTAGCGGATCCCACTACGAGCAGTACTTC
v_gene: TRBV5-1
d_gene: TRBD2
j_gene: TRBJ2-7
abundance: NA

CDR3aa: CASSQEDLTGGDYEQYF
CDR3nt: TGCGCCAGCAGCCAAGAGGACCTGACAGGGGGGGACTACGAGCAGTACTTC
v_gene: TRBV4-1
d_gene: TRBD1
j_gene: TRBJ2-7
abundance: many

CDR3aa: CASSQRTSGTDTQYF
CDR3nt: TGTGCCAGCAGTCAGAGGACTAGCGGCACAGATACGCAGTATTTT
v_gene: TRBV6-5
d_gene: TRBD2
j_gene: TRBJ2-3
abundance: NA

CDR3aa: CASSFRLQGDTGELFF
CDR3nt: TGTGCCAGCAGTTTTCGTTTACAGGGGGACACCGGGGAGCTGTTTTTT
v_gene: TRBV12-3/TRBV12-4
d_gene: TRBD1
j_gene: TRBJ2-2
abundance: many

CDR3aa: CASSQSQGVREQFF
CDR3nt: TGTGCCAGCAGCCAGAGTCAGGGAGTACGCGAGCAGTTCTTC
v_gene: TRBV14
d_gene: NA
j_gene: TRBJ2-1
abundance: few

CDR3aa: CASSTKYQETQYF
CDR3nt: TGTGCCAGTAGCACCAAGTACCAAGAGACCCAGTACTTC
v_gene: TRBV19
d_gene: NA
j_gene: TRBJ2-5
abundance: few

CDR3aa: CASRRDTSTYGYTF
CDR3nt: TGTGCCAGCAGGAGGGACACCAGCACCTATGGCTACACCTTC
v_gene: TRBV5-6
d_gene: NA
j_gene: TRBJ1-2
abundance: NA

CDR3aa: CASRQGQGGETQYF
CDR3nt: TGTGCCAGCAGGCAGGGACAGGGGGGGGAGACCCAGTACTTC
v_gene: TRBV28
d_gene: TRBD1
j_gene: TRBJ2-5
abundance: few

CDR3aa: CSVSTLEFNEQFF
CDR3nt: TGCAGCGTTTCGACTCTGGAGTTTAATGAGCAGTTCTTC
v_gene: TRBV29-1
d_gene: NA
j_gene: TRBJ2-1
abundance: many